This T cell receptor beta chain derives from a study of cytomegalovirus exposure and HLA in healthy donors. Germline CDR1 is SGDLS and CDR2 is YYNGEE. V lost 4 bases to trimming and J lost 3 bases, with 14 bases between them. The length of the CDR3 is 15 residues. Study outcomes and limitations: It was reported that TCR beta sequences correctly inferred the HLA-A and HLA-B alleles for most subjects. In a later analysis, at a false discovery rate of 0.05, 16,951 TCR beta sequences were associated with HLA alleles. Diagnosis of cytomegalovirus status made by the classifier reportedly showed high specificity and sensitivity. Near-uniform donor sequencing depth was presumed by presence/absence analyses.

This clone was detected only a few times. Its specificity is not known. Primers: 60 Vbeta forward and 13 Jbeta reverse. Produced via immunoSEQ multiplex PCR; TCRdb's table is partial and in-frame only. This table holds approximately 100,000 clones, around three quarters found once. The receptor comes from a woman aged 45 to 65 in good health and CMV-seropositive. The V and J genes are TRBV9 and TRBJ1-5; possibly TRBD1 for D (6 bases). Sequencing input: PBMCs. The CDR3 region is CASSPTGQPNQPQHF. The CDR3 region has the DNA TGTGCCAGCAGCCCCACAGGACAGCCCAATCAGCCCCAGCATTTT. Variable domain in full (rest from reference TRBV9 and TRBJ1-5): DSGVTQTPKHLITATGQRVTLRCSPRSGDLSVYWYQQSLDQGLQFLIQYYNGEERAKGNILERFSAQQFPDLHSELNLSSLELGDSALYFCASSPTGQPNQPQHFGDGTRLSIL.